This T cell receptor beta chain is drawn from a study of T cell responses to AZD1222 COVID-19 vaccine. This clone was counted only a few times. Antigen: not known. Researchers grouped second doses given at about 4 or about 12 weeks into one pool. Notes on the study in general: Without day 14 samples, only post-peak T cell repertoires were studied. The breadth and depth of Spike-specific TCRs increased once two AZD1222 doses had been given. Females outnumbered males among donors, who were mostly white British; clonal diversity was possibly underestimated.

Clones were sequenced by immunoSEQ multiplex PCR, and TCRdb holds only the in-frame ones, with some missing. The table shows approximately 120,000 clones, with about 90% occurring only once. Specimen: peripheral blood, collected 28 days after the second AZD1222 dose. The sequence was obtained from an adult who received the AZD1222 COVID-19 vaccine.

The CDR3 protein is CASSPPRGRAGTSPNEQFF. The CDR3, as DNA: TGTGCCAGCAGTCCCCCCCGCGGGAGGGCCGGGACGTCTCCCAATGAGCAGTTCTTC. The chain couples TRBV6-6 to TRBJ2-1; TRBD2 aligns across 9 bases. Germline V gene data show CDR1 as MNHNY and CDR2 as SVGAGI (reference sequence). Germline trimming cut 5 bases from V and 6 bases from J; bases unmatched to any gene: 20. This CDR3 region has 19 residues.